Listed here are 24 T cell receptor beta chains from one sample, sequenced in a study of beta chain features in type 1 diabetes. Findings of the study overall: Shortening of TCRB CDR3s, moderate but significant, appeared in all four CD4+ subsets of Type 1 diabetes patients.

These TCRs are of unknown antigen specificity. What was sequenced were expressed TCRB transcripts, since all of the isolated RNA had been reverse transcribed. Clones were read by immunoSEQ multiplex PCR, and TCRdb kept only the in-frame ones, dropping some. The sample yields 550,000 to 850,000 clones, about an eighth seen once. The sample comprised naive CD4+ T cells from blood. The receptor set was obtained from a young man with type 1 diabetes.

The chain joins TRBV7-9 to TRBJ2-7; TRBD1 matches at 8 bases. Germline V gene sequence: CDR1 SEHNR, CDR2 FQNEAQ (reference sequence). This CDR3 comprises 14 residues. Germline trimming cut 5 bases from V and 4 bases from J; bases unmatched to any gene: 7. The CDR3 DNA reads TGTGCCAGCAGCCGCCCGGGACAGGTATACGAGCAGTACTTC. Translated: CASSRPGQVYEQYF.

J is TRBJ2-7 and V is TRBV19; a possible D gene is TRBD2 (7 bases). The germline V gene has CDR1 LNHDA and CDR2 SQIVND (reference sequence). V lost 5 bases, J lost 1 base, and 21 bases lay in between. This CDR3 region has 17 residues. This chain's CDR3 is CASSAAWVAGASYEQYF. DNA of the CDR3: TGTGCCAGTAGTGCAGCCTGGGTGGCGGGGGCTTCCTACGAGCAGTACTTC.

This clone was seen a handful of times. V usage is TRBV28 and J usage is TRBJ1-2; TRBD1 agrees at 7 bases. In germline, CDR1 is MDHEN, CDR2 SYDVKM. V lost 11 bases to trimming and J lost 4 bases; unmatched junction nucleotides: 10. CDR3 length: 13 residues. The CDR3 DNA reads TGTGCCTCTAGGGGACAGTGGGGCTATGGCTACACCTTC. It specifies CASRGQWGYGYTF.

In its sample, this clone was seen a few times. The chain has TRBV13 and TRBJ1-3, with D maybe TRBD1 (6 bases). CDR1 is PRHDT, CDR2 FYEKMQ, per germline (reference sequence). Trimming removed 5 bases at V and 0 bases at J, with 17 bases between. The CDR3 runs to 17 residues. For the CDR3, the DNA is TGTGCCAGCAGCGCGACAGGTGCGCGCTTCTCTGGAAACACCATATATTTT. Its protein is CASSATGARFSGNTIYF.

V gene TRBV2 combines with J gene TRBJ2-2; D unclear. V lost 1 base and J 7 bases, leaving 7 bases between the germline ends. The CDR3 is 13 amino acids. Looked up from germline, CDR1 is SNHLY and CDR2 is FYNNEI. The CDR3 region is CASSEVRSGELFF. DNA for the CDR3: TGTGCCAGCAGTGAAGTTCGAAGCGGGGAGCTGTTTTTT.

V and J are TRBV5-5 and TRBJ2-5; tentatively, D is TRBD1 or TRBD2 (5 bases each). Germline CDR1 SGHKS, CDR2 YYEKEE (reference sequence). Trimming removed 4 bases at V and 3 bases at J, with 13 bases between. The CDR3 sequence is 14 residues long. CDR3 DNA: TGTGCCAGCAGCCCGGGGCCGAAGGAAGAGACCCAGTACTTC. Residues: CASSPGPKEETQYF.

This clone was seen only a few times. The chain has TRBV5-1 and TRBJ2-1; unclear D gene. Trimming removed 1 base at V and 10 bases at J, with 6 bases between. The CDR3 spans 11 residues. The V gene's germline CDR1 is SGHRS and CDR2 YFSETQ. The CDR3 reads CASSLREEQFF. As DNA, the CDR3 is TGCGCCAGCAGCTTGCGAGAAGAGCAGTTCTTC. The variable domain in full, with the rest retrieved from reference TRBV5-1 and TRBJ2-1, is KAGVTQTPRYLIKTRGQQVTLSCSPISGHRSVSWYQQTPGQGLQFLFEYFSETQRNKGNFPGRFSGRQFSNSRSEMNVSTLELGDSALYLCASSLREEQFFGPGTRLTVL.

This clone appeared a few times. This chain links TRBV5-1 with TRBJ2-5; 10 nucleotides match TRBD2. V lost 5 bases to trimming and J lost 3 bases; unmatched junction nucleotides: 4. CDR1 and CDR2 (germline): SGHRS, YFSETQ. This CDR3 region has 14 residues. In DNA form, the CDR3 reads TGCGCCAGCAGGGCTAGCGGGGGTAAAGAGACCCAGTACTTC. It codes for CASRASGGKETQYF.

This clone appeared a few times. The CDR3 DNA reads TGTGCCAGCTCACTCTCCGGGACATCGCTTTACAATGAGCAGTTCTTC. As protein: CASSLSGTSLYNEQFF. The chain links TRBV18 to TRBJ2-1; weak D call: TRBD1 (6 bases). Germline CDR1 KGHSH, CDR2 LQKENI. The CDR3 covers 16 residues. V lost 4 bases to trimming and J lost 4 bases, with 17 bases between them.

This clone was recorded a few times. The V and J genes are TRBV23-1 and TRBJ1-5, with unresolved D. TRBV23-1 is marked as an open reading frame, function uncertain. Between the trimmed V and J ends, which lost 2 bases and 5 bases, there was a span of 13 bases. The length of the CDR3 is 15 residues. In DNA, the CDR3 is TGCGCCAGCAGTCAAAACGACCGAGGCGATCAGCCCCAGCATTTT. Its protein product is CASSQNDRGDQPQHF.

This clone was observed a handful of times. Here the CDR3 DNA reads TGTGCCAGCAGCTTACCCGGGACTGCTACGGGGCAGTACTTC. Translating it yields CASSLPGTATGQYF. The J gene is TRBJ2-7, the V gene TRBV7-9; possibly TRBD2 for D (6 bases). This CDR3 contains 14 residues. Germline assignment: CDR1 SEHNR and CDR2 FQNEAQ (reference sequence). The V and J ends lost 2 bases and 9 bases respectively, with 17 bases between them.

The chain links TRBV14 to TRBJ2-7; D gene uncertain. Trimming pared 1 base from V and 6 bases from J, leaving 4 bases between. CDR3 size: 11 residues. Germline V lookup: CDR1 SGHDN, CDR2 FVKESK. The CDR3 DNA is TGTGCCAGCAGCCAAGTAGCCGAGCAGTACTTC. Translated: CASSQVAEQYF.

The chain combines TRBV5-6 with TRBJ1-6, with D unclear. The CDR3 is made up of 12 amino acids. The germline CDR1 and CDR2 sequences are SGHDT and YYEEEE. The V end was cut by 0 bases, the J end by 10 bases, with 5 bases between. The CDR3 here is CASSLVRSPLHF. The CDR3 region has the DNA TGTGCCAGCAGCTTGGTGAGGTCACCCCTCCACTTT. The whole variable domain, remainder taken from reference TRBV5-6 and TRBJ1-6, is DAGVTQSPTHLIKTRGQQVTLRCSPKSGHDTVSWYQQALGQGPQFIFQYYEEEERQRGNFPDRFSGHQFPNYSSELNVNALLLGDSALYLCASSLVRSPLHFGNGTRLTVT.

This clone turned up a few times. The CDR3 bases are TGTGCCTGGAGCGTGGCGGGGCGCGGAAATGTGCCCCAGCATTTT. Amino acids: CAWSVAGRGNVPQHF. The V call is TRBV30, the J call TRBJ1-5, with D possibly matching TRBD1 (5 bases). Germline values: CDR1 GTSNPN, CDR2 SVGIG (reference sequence). This CDR3 is 15 amino acids long. The V and J ends lost 3 bases and 9 bases respectively, with 21 bases between them.

This clone was counted between two and nine times. The chain carries TRBV29-1 and TRBJ2-5; D is tentatively TRBD1 or TRBD2 (5 bases each). Per germline, CDR1 SQVTM and CDR2 ANQGSEA. The V gene lost 2 bases and the J gene lost 2 bases, with 9 bases spanning the gap. CDR3 length: 13 residues. Here the CDR3 reads CSVERGAQETQYF. The CDR3 DNA sequence: TGCAGCGTTGAACGAGGGGCTCAAGAGACCCAGTACTTC.

The rearrangement uses TRBV27 and TRBJ1-3, with D tentatively TRBD1 (6 bases). V was cut by 4 bases and J by 3 bases, with 7 bases left in between. Germline V gives CDR1 MNHEY, CDR2 SMNVEV (reference sequence). CDR3 size: 13 residues. CDR3 in DNA: TGTGCCAGCAGTTACAGGGATGGAAACACCATATATTTT. Its protein is CASSYRDGNTIYF.

This chain uses TRBV20-1 with TRBJ1-5; no firm D call. V was clipped by 7 bases and J by 11 bases, with 15 bases between them. Germline V CDR1 and CDR2: DFQATT, SNEGSKA (reference sequence). The CDR3 runs 11 residues. CDR3 coding DNA: TGCAGTGTACCGAGGGCTCTGTCCCAGCATTTT. It translates to CSVPRALSQHF.

The genes are TRBV7-9 and TRBJ1-1; D perhaps matches TRBD1 (5 bases). Germline CDR1 reads SEHNR; CDR2 reads FQNEAQ (reference sequence). The CDR3 is made up of 15 amino acids. Trimming removed 3 bases at V and 5 bases at J, with 16 bases between. For the CDR3, the DNA is TGTGCCAGCAGCTTCCAGGACAACCCGGGGACTGAAGCTTTCTTT. It is translated as CASSFQDNPGTEAFF.

This chain joins TRBV6-5 and TRBJ2-7, with a possible D match to TRBD2 (6 bases). In germline, CDR1 is MNHEY, CDR2 SVGAGI. Trimming pared 4 bases from V and 7 bases from J, leaving 14 bases between. This CDR3 contains 13 residues. The CDR3 loop reads CASSWVAVGEQYF. The CDR3 DNA reads TGTGCCAGCAGTTGGGTAGCGGTAGGAGAGCAGTACTTC.

CDR3 DNA: TGTGCCAGCAGCGTAGAACCGGACAGGGCGGGCCCCCAGCATTTT. Translating it yields CASSVEPDRAGPQHF. This rearrangement joins TRBV9 to TRBJ1-5, with 8 bases aligning to TRBD1. CDR3 length equals 15 residues. Looked up from germline, CDR1 is SGDLS and CDR2 is YYNGEE. V shed 0 bases, J shed 10 bases, and the junction held 9 bases outside the gene matches.

The chain carries TRBV5-1 and TRBJ1-5; weak D call: TRBD1 (6 bases). Germline lookup yields CDR1 SGHRS and CDR2 YFSETQ. The CDR3 has 14 amino acids. The V end was cut by 4 bases, the J end by 3 bases, with 11 bases between. The CDR3 spells CASSVGTPNQPQHF. The CDR3 coding sequence is TGCGCCAGCAGCGTAGGGACACCCAATCAGCCCCAGCATTTT.

The rearrangement links TRBV5-1 to TRBJ2-5; D not resolved. Trimming took off 0 bases at V and 3 bases at J, with 6 bases between the two ends. The CDR3 spans 13 residues. Germline V gene lookup returns CDR1 SGHRS and CDR2 YFSETQ. CDR3: CASSLAVEETQYF. The CDR3 bases are TGCGCCAGCAGCTTGGCGGTTGAAGAGACCCAGTACTTC.

V gene TRBV27 combines with J gene TRBJ1-4; D is perhaps TRBD1 (5 bases). Trimming stripped 6 bases from V and 8 bases from J, with 16 bases between. There are 14 residues in the CDR3. Per the germline V gene, CDR1 is MNHEY and CDR2 is SMNVEV (reference sequence). CDR3 nucleotide sequence: TGTGCCAGCAGGAACAGGTTTCAAGAAGAAAAACTGTTTTTT. It is translated as CASRNRFQEEKLFF.

This clone was detected only a few times. The same CDR3 arises from other DNA sequences in this sample as well. This chain joins TRBV28 and TRBJ1-1, with a possible D match to TRBD1 (6 bases). V was shortened by 6 bases and J by 1 base, with 12 bases between the two germline ends. Germline V lookup: CDR1 MDHEN, CDR2 SYDVKM. The CDR3 runs to 14 residues. DNA for the CDR3: TGTGCCAGCAGCTTGACAGGAGGGAACACTGAAGCTTTCTTT. Its translation is CASSLTGGNTEAFF. The entire variable domain, with the rest obtained from reference TRBV28 and TRBJ1-1, is as follows: DVKVTQSSRYLVKRTGEKVFLECVQDMDHENMFWYRQDPGLGLRLIYFSYDVKMKEKGDIPEGYSVSREKKERFSLILESASTNQTSMYLCASSLTGGNTEAFFGQGTRLTVV.